This is a list of T cell receptor beta chains from one sample in a study of shared clonotypes between healthy human individuals. TCRdb keeps only in-frame clones here, not all; method: immunoSEQ multiplex PCR. The data contain millions of clones, 85% to 95% of them seen just once; the ten biggest clones take up 0.13% to 0.15%. Sequencing was performed on naive CD4+ T cells sorted from blood. Receptors originate from a man aged 18 to 35 in good health. The CDR3 runs from the conserved cysteine through the conserved F or W. Fields, in order: clone size, V gene, D gene, J gene, CDR3 DNA, CDR3 protein. D genes are given only for firm matches. Rows give clone size only sometimes, using once, few, many, or a class for an expanded clone.

abundance: NA; v_gene: TRBV5-1; d_gene: TRBD2; j_gene: TRBJ2-3; CDR3nt: TGCGCCAGCAGCTTGGATGTTAGCGGGGGGGGCGCAGATACGCAGTATTTT; CDR3aa: CASSLDVSGGGADTQYF
abundance: NA; v_gene: TRBV30; d_gene: NA; j_gene: TRBJ1-1; CDR3nt: TGTGCCTGGAGTGTGGAGGCAGGGATGAACACTGAAGCTTTCTTT; CDR3aa: CAWSVEAGMNTEAFF
abundance: NA; v_gene: TRBV5-1; d_gene: TRBD1; j_gene: TRBJ2-4; CDR3nt: TGCGCCAGCAGTTTGGACAGGGCGGACATTCAGTACTTC; CDR3aa: CASSLDRADIQYF
abundance: NA; v_gene: TRBV4-1; d_gene: TRBD1; j_gene: TRBJ2-6; CDR3nt: TGCGCCAGCAGCCAACTCCGGGACAGGGTCGGGGCCAACGTCCTGACTTTC; CDR3aa: CASSQLRDRVGANVLTF
abundance: NA; v_gene: TRBV2; d_gene: NA; j_gene: TRBJ2-2; CDR3nt: TGTGCCAGCAGTGAACGGACAGCAATTACCGGGGAGCTGTTTTTT; CDR3aa: CASSERTAITGELFF
abundance: NA; v_gene: TRBV6-5; d_gene: NA; j_gene: TRBJ2-4; CDR3nt: TGTGCCAGCAGTTCCAAGGGGGAGGTCAAAAACATTCAGTACTTC; CDR3aa: CASSSKGEVKNIQYF
abundance: NA; v_gene: TRBV2; d_gene: TRBD1; j_gene: TRBJ2-4; CDR3nt: TGTGCCAGCAGTGGCAGGGGGCTCGGAAACATTCAGTACTTC; CDR3aa: CASSGRGLGNIQYF
abundance: NA; v_gene: TRBV28; d_gene: TRBD1; j_gene: TRBJ2-7; CDR3nt: TGTGCCAGCAGTTTCGGGGCAGGGGGCAACGAGCAGTACTTC; CDR3aa: CASSFGAGGNEQYF
abundance: few; v_gene: TRBV19; d_gene: NA; j_gene: TRBJ2-2; CDR3nt: TGTGCCAGTGGGCGGGATAACACCGGGGAGCTGTTTTTT; CDR3aa: CASGRDNTGELFF
abundance: NA; v_gene: TRBV6-6; d_gene: NA; j_gene: TRBJ1-5; CDR3nt: TGTGCCAGCAGTTACATGGACAATCGCAATCAGCCCCAGCATTTT; CDR3aa: CASSYMDNRNQPQHF
abundance: NA; v_gene: TRBV7-6; d_gene: NA; j_gene: TRBJ2-1; CDR3nt: TGTGCCAGCAGCCCCGGACGGGGCTCCTACAATGAGCAGTTCTTC; CDR3aa: CASSPGRGSYNEQFF
abundance: NA; v_gene: TRBV19; d_gene: TRBD2; j_gene: TRBJ2-1; CDR3nt: TGTGCCAGTAGTATCACTAGCGGGAGTCGGATGAGCTCCTACAATGAGCAGTTCTTC; CDR3aa: CASSITSGSRMSSYNEQFF
abundance: NA; v_gene: TRBV29-1; d_gene: NA; j_gene: TRBJ1-2; CDR3nt: TGCAGCGCCGGAAGCGACAAGGCCCTTCGAAGCTACACCTTC; CDR3aa: CSAGSDKALRSYTF
abundance: NA; v_gene: TRBV9; d_gene: TRBD2; j_gene: TRBJ2-1; CDR3nt: TGTGCCAGCAGCGTAAATCCCCCCACGACTAGCGGGAGTGGGAATGAGCAGTTCTTC; CDR3aa: CASSVNPPTTSGSGNEQFF
abundance: once; v_gene: TRBV18; d_gene: TRBD2; j_gene: TRBJ2-5; CDR3nt: TGTGCCAGCTCACTCGAGCGCGGGGGGCAGTACCAAGAGACCCAGTACTTC; CDR3aa: CASSLERGGQYQETQYF
abundance: NA; v_gene: TRBV28; d_gene: NA; j_gene: TRBJ1-2; CDR3nt: TGTGCCAGCAGTTTATCCACGGGACGAAACTATGGCTACACCTTC; CDR3aa: CASSLSTGRNYGYTF
abundance: NA; v_gene: TRBV6-6; d_gene: NA; j_gene: TRBJ2-5; CDR3nt: TGTGCCAGCAGTTACGGGGCACTCCAAGAGACCCAGTACTTC; CDR3aa: CASSYGALQETQYF
abundance: NA; v_gene: TRBV19; d_gene: TRBD2; j_gene: TRBJ2-3; CDR3nt: TGTGCCAGTAGCACCGGGGCGGGAGCTCCAGATACGCAGTATTTT; CDR3aa: CASSTGAGAPDTQYF
abundance: NA; v_gene: TRBV2; d_gene: NA; j_gene: TRBJ2-7; CDR3nt: TGTGCCAGCAGTGATAGGGGCGAGGCCGAGCAGTACTTC; CDR3aa: CASSDRGEAEQYF
abundance: NA; v_gene: TRBV5-1; d_gene: TRBD1; j_gene: TRBJ2-7; CDR3nt: TGCGCCAGCAGCCTTGACCCCCCGGGACAGGCCTCGTACGAGCAGTACTTC; CDR3aa: CASSLDPPGQASYEQYF
abundance: NA; v_gene: TRBV18; d_gene: NA; j_gene: TRBJ2-5; CDR3nt: TGTGCCAGCTCGCGAACCATGGCCGGAGAGGCAGGGTTGGAGACCCAGTACTTC; CDR3aa: CASSRTMAGEAGLETQYF
abundance: NA; v_gene: TRBV28; d_gene: TRBD2; j_gene: TRBJ2-7; CDR3nt: TGTGCCAGCAGCGTAGCGGGAGGGGGTCGCGACGAGCAGTACTTC; CDR3aa: CASSVAGGGRDEQYF
abundance: NA; v_gene: TRBV11-2; d_gene: NA; j_gene: TRBJ2-3; CDR3nt: TGTGCCAGCAGCCCAAGGGCGGGACACCCCGGGGATACGCAGTATTTT; CDR3aa: CASSPRAGHPGDTQYF
abundance: NA; v_gene: TRBV5-1; d_gene: TRBD2; j_gene: TRBJ2-1; CDR3nt: TGCGCCAGCAATGGACTAGCGCCCTACAATGAGCAGTTCTTC; CDR3aa: CASNGLAPYNEQFF
abundance: NA; v_gene: TRBV7-2; d_gene: NA; j_gene: TRBJ2-4; CDR3nt: TGTGCCAGCAGCTTAGGTTGGGGATCTGGTAACATTCAGTACTTC; CDR3aa: CASSLGWGSGNIQYF
abundance: NA; v_gene: TRBV14; d_gene: TRBD1; j_gene: TRBJ1-2; CDR3nt: TGTGCCAGCAGCCGACCGGGACAGGGAAAAACTAACTATGGCTACACCTTC; CDR3aa: CASSRPGQGKTNYGYTF